Listed below are T cell receptor beta chains from one sample, sequenced in a study of glioma-infiltrating T cells. A single record per CDR3 protein comes from TCRdb applying MiXCR to the multiplex PCR reads. This table has roughly 16,000 distinct CDR3 sequences, roughly 50% appearing once. Sequenced input: glioma tissue, nonneoplastic brain tissue, or PBMCs (not recorded which). All receptors derive from a human donor with low-grade glioma or glioblastoma, undergoing nonglioma brain surgery, or in good health (not recorded which). Each CDR3 is given without its conserved first and last residue. Each record gives: J gene, V gene, CDR3 protein.

TRBJ2-3,TRBV7-2,AGSLVVRLAGVVEDTQY
TRBJ2-3,TRBV6-1,ASSSELSTDTQY
TRBJ1-1,TRBV6-1,AISELGGLTEAF
TRBJ2-7,TRBV6-2/TRBV6-3,ASRPPTKSYEQY
TRBJ2-1,TRBV7-2,ASSPRWLAGGNEQF
TRBJ1-1,TRBV6-1,ASSEVGQGEEAF
TRBJ2-7,TRBV12-3/TRBV12-4,ASSGQGVVNEQY
TRBJ2-5,TRBV6-5,ASGYSVSQIGKTQY
TRBJ1-4,TRBV20-1,SAPGQDEKLF
TRBJ2-2,TRBV6-8,ASSPQGGTGELF
TRBJ2-3,TRBV20-1,SARNTRLALTDTQY
TRBJ2-7,TRBV20-1,SARGSADPSYEQY